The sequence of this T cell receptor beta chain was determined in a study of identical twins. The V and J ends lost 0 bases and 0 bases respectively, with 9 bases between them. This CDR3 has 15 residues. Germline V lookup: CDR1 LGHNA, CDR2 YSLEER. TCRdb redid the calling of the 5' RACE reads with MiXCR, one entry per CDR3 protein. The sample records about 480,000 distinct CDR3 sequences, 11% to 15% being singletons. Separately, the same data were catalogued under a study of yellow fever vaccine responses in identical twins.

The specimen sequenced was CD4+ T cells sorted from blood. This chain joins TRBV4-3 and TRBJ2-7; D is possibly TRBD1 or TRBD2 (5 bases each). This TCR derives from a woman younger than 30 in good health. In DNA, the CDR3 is TGCGCCAGCAGCCAAGAGTGGGGGATCTCCTACGAGCAGTACTTC. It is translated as CASSQEWGISYEQYF.